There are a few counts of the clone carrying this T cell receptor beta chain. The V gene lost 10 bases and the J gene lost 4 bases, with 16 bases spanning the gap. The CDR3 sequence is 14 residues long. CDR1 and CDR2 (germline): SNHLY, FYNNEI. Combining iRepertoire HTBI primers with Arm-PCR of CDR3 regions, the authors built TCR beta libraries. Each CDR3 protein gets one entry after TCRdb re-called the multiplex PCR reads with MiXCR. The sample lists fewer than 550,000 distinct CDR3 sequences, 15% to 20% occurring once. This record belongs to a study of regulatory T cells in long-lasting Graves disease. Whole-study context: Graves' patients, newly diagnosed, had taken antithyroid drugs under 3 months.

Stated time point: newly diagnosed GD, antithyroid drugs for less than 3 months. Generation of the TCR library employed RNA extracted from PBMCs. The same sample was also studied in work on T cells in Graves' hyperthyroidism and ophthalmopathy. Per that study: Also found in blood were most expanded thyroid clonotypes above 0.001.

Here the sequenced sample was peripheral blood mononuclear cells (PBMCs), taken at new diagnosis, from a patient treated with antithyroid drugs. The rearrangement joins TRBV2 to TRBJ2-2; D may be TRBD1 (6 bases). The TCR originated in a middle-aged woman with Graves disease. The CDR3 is CATRQGKGTGELFF. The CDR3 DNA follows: TGTGCCACCAGGCAGGGGAAGGGCACCGGGGAGCTGTTTTTT.